A selection of T cell receptor beta chains follows, all from one sample in a study of T cell repertoires in cytomegalovirus infection. No antigen has been assigned to these receptors. TCRdb reprocessed the reads via MiXCR and lists one record per CDR3 protein. This sample carries about 110,000 distinct CDR3 sequences, more than 30% of them seen once, and the ten largest clones take roughly 40%. The input for sequencing was CD8+ T cells from cultured PBMCs, taken from culture after CMV antigen stimulation. The receptors derive from a human donor in good health (CMV status not recorded). Some clones in this sample may be carry-over from other donors' samples. Each CDR3 is given with its conserved first and last residue. A D gene is named only where the DNA matches it firmly. Clone size is stated in some rows and not others, as once, few, many or a class when expanded.

>few|TRBJ2-7|TRBD1|TRBV4-3|16
TGCGCCAGCAGCCAAAGCCGGGACAGGGGCTTCTACGAGCAGTACTTC
CASSQSRDRGFYEQYF
>few|TRBJ2-2|-|TRBV6-6|16
TGTGCCAGCAGTTACTCACGGACCACGAACACCGGGGAGCTGTTTTTT
CASSYSRTTNTGELFF
>few|TRBJ2-2|-|TRBV5-5|18
TGTGCCAGCAGCTTGGCCCGGATCCCGTTCGATAAATCCGGGGAGCTGTTTTTT
CASSLARIPFDKSGELFF
>-|TRBJ2-2|TRBD1|TRBV7-8|15
TGTGCCAGCAGCCCCCTTTCAGGGGGAGTTGCGGAGCTGTTTTTT
CASSPLSGGVAELFF
>-|TRBJ1-5|-|TRBV6-6|16
TGTGCCAGCGTGGCTTCAGGGGAGAATAGCAATCAGCCCCAGCATTTT
CASVASGENSNQPQHF
>few|TRBJ1-3|-|TRBV12-3/TRBV12-4|13
TGTGCCAGCATCGTGCACTCTGGAAACACCATATATTTT
CASIVHSGNTIYF
>many|TRBJ2-7|-|TRBV12-3/TRBV12-4|14
TGTGCCAGCAGTTTATTTTCGGGGACGGGCGAGCAGTACTTC
CASSLFSGTGEQYF
>many|TRBJ2-2|-|TRBV7-3|15
TGTGCCAGCAGCTTAAGCGGGACTGACACCGGGGAGCTGTTTTTT
CASSLSGTDTGELFF
>-|TRBJ2-7|-|TRBV19|14
TGTGCCAGTAGTGCCTACGGACGGACCTACGAGCAGTACTTC
CASSAYGRTYEQYF
>-|TRBJ1-1|-|TRBV7-6|13
TGTGCCAGCAGCTTAGGGCCGGGTTCTGAAGCTTTCTTT
CASSLGPGSEAFF
>-|TRBJ2-1|TRBD2|TRBV7-3|16
TGTGCCAGCAGCTTGACGACTAGCGGGGGGATAAATGAGCAGTTCTTC
CASSLTTSGGINEQFF
>few|TRBJ2-7|-|TRBV7-8|15
TGTGCCAGCAGCTTAGCGGGGCCCCCGGGCTACGAGCAGTACTTC
CASSLAGPPGYEQYF
>-|TRBJ2-3|TRBD1|TRBV27|12
TGTGCCATCGGACAGGACACAGATACGCAGTATTTT
CAIGQDTDTQYF
>-|TRBJ1-2|-|TRBV2|12
TGTGCCGTCCTTAAGGGCTCCTATGGCTACACCTTC
CAVLKGSYGYTF
>-|TRBJ1-6|-|TRBV28|14
TGTGCCAGCAGTAAGCCCGGGGATAATTCACCCCTCCACTTT
CASSKPGDNSPLHF
>-|TRBJ1-2|-|TRBV6-2/TRBV6-3|11
TGTGCCACCGGACGGAACTATGGCTACACCTTC
CATGRNYGYTF
>-|TRBJ2-1|TRBD2|TRBV13|15
TGTGCCAGCAGCTCAACTAGCGGGGATGCCTCGGAGCAGTTCTTC
CASSSTSGDASEQFF
>medium-sized|TRBJ1-1|-|TRBV7-2|15
TGTGCCAGCAGCTTAGTGCCCAGCATGAACACTGAAGCTTTCTTT
CASSLVPSMNTEAFF
>-|TRBJ2-5|-|TRBV3-1|14
TGTGCCAGCAGCCAAGCGGCAGGGGAAGAGACCCAGTACTTC
CASSQAAGEETQYF
>-|TRBJ1-1|-|TRBV4-3|14
TGCGCCAGCAGCCAAGAACAGGGATTCACTGAAGCTTTCTTT
CASSQEQGFTEAFF
>-|TRBJ1-5|TRBD1|TRBV28|16
TGTGCCAGCAGCAGGGGGATTCTGGGTGGCAATCAGCCCCAGCATTTT
CASSRGILGGNQPQHF
>-|TRBJ2-5|-|TRBV11-2|14
TGTGCCAGCAGCCGAGATTGGGGCCAAGAGACCCAGTACTTC
CASSRDWGQETQYF
>few|TRBJ2-3|TRBD2|TRBV7-8|18
TGTGCCAGCAGCTTAGTGGCTAGCGGGGGGGCCGCCGGTGATACGCAGTATTTT
CASSLVASGGAAGDTQYF
>few|TRBJ1-4|-|TRBV7-9|16
TGTGCCAGCAGCTCGACCTTCCGGCCGGATGATGAAAAACTGTTTTTT
CASSSTFRPDDEKLFF
>-|TRBJ1-1|TRBD1|TRBV10-3|14
TGTGCCATCAGGAGGGACAGGTGGAACACTGAAGCTTTCTTT
CAIRRDRWNTEAFF
>-|TRBJ2-1|TRBD2|TRBV28|14
TGTGCCAGCAGTCTAGCGGGGGAACTGGATGAGCAGTTCTTC
CASSLAGELDEQFF
>-|TRBJ2-1|-|TRBV20-1|13
TGCAGTGCTGAGACAGTAAACTACAATGAGCAGTTCTTC
CSAETVNYNEQFF
>few|TRBJ2-3|TRBD2|TRBV7-2|16
TGTGCCAGCAGCCAAATCCTAGCGGGGGGGCGGGATACGCAGTATTTT
CASSQILAGGRDTQYF
>few|TRBJ2-1|-|TRBV2|13
TGTGCCAGCAGCGAAATCTTATACAATGAGCAGTTCTTC
CASSEILYNEQFF
>many|TRBJ2-1|-|TRBV7-2|15
TGTGCCAGCAGCTTAGCCGGCGAGATATACAATGAGCAGTTCTTC
CASSLAGEIYNEQFF
>few|TRBJ1-1|-|TRBV28|15
TGTGCCAGCGATAATCCTGGGGACCTGAACACTGAAGCTTTCTTT
CASDNPGDLNTEAFF
>-|TRBJ2-1|TRBD2|TRBV4-1|16
TGCGCCAGCAGCCAAATAGGAGCGGGGGCATACAATGAGCAGTTCTTC
CASSQIGAGAYNEQFF
>-|TRBJ1-3|TRBD1|TRBV12-3/TRBV12-4|17
TGTGCCAGCGGTACGGGACAGGGGCTCTTCTCTGGAAACACCATATATTTT
CASGTGQGLFSGNTIYF
>-|TRBJ2-2|-|TRBV4-3|14
TGCGCCAGCAGCCCACCACATGAAACCGGGGAGCTGTTTTTT
CASSPPHETGELFF
>-|TRBJ2-7|-|TRBV27|13
TGTGCCAGCAGAGCGTTTCCCCAGGGCGAGCAGTACTTC
CASRAFPQGEQYF
>-|TRBJ2-2|TRBD2|TRBV3-1|16
TGTGCCAGCAGCCAAGATCGGGGGGACAACACCGGGGAGCTGTTTTTT
CASSQDRGDNTGELFF
>-|TRBJ1-4|-|TRBV7-2|15
TGTGCCAGCAGCTTATCCCCAGGCCTGGGGGAAAAACTGTTTTTT
CASSLSPGLGEKLFF
>-|TRBJ2-2|-|TRBV12-3/TRBV12-4|16
TGTGCCAGCAGTTCCCGGGCGATTACGAACACCGGGGAGCTGTTTTTT
CASSSRAITNTGELFF
>few|TRBJ1-5|-|TRBV4-1|17
TGCGCCAGCAGCCAAGATCGATCGGGGTTAAGAAATCAGCCCCAGCATTTT
CASSQDRSGLRNQPQHF
>-|TRBJ1-2|TRBD1|TRBV4-1|16
TGCGCCAGCAGCCAATCCGACAGGGGAGGAAACTATGGCTACACCTTC
CASSQSDRGGNYGYTF
>-|TRBJ2-7|-|TRBV12-3/TRBV12-4|15
TGTGCCAGCAGTCCATCGTGGACCCAAACCTACGAGCAGTACTTC
CASSPSWTQTYEQYF
>-|TRBJ2-7|-|TRBV7-4|14
TGTGCCAGCAGCTTCGGGACTCGCCCCTACGAGCAGTACTTC
CASSFGTRPYEQYF
>few|TRBJ2-7|TRBD1|TRBV7-3|13
TGTGCCAGCAGCTTACGACAGGGCCACGAGCAGTACTTC
CASSLRQGHEQYF
>many|TRBJ2-7|-|TRBV7-6|18
TGTGCCAGCAGCATACTAGGCCCGGACAGAAGCTACTCCTACGAGCAGTACTTC
CASSILGPDRSYSYEQYF
>-|TRBJ2-3|-|TRBV7-3|14
TGTGCCAGCAGCTTCGGAGCCCCCACAGATACGCAGTATTTT
CASSFGAPTDTQYF
>-|TRBJ2-5|-|TRBV4-1|15
TGCGCCAGCAGCCAAGATCTGACGCCGCAAGAGACCCAGTACTTC
CASSQDLTPQETQYF